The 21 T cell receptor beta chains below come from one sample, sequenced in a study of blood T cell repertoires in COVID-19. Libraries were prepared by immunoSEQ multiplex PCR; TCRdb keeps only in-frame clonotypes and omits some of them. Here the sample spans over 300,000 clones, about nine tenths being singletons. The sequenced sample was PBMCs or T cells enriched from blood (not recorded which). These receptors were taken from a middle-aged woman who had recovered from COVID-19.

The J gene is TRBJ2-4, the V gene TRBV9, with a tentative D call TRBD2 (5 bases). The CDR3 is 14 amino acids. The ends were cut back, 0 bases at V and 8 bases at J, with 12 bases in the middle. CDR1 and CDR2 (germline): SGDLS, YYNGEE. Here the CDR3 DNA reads TGTGCCAGCAGCGTAGGGAGGCCCTCAGACATTCAGTACTTC. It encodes CASSVGRPSDIQYF.

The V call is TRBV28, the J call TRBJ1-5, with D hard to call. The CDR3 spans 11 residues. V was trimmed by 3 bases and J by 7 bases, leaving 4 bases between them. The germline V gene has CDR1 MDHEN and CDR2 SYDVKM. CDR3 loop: CASSLEQPQHF. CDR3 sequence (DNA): TGTGCCAGCAGTTTGGAGCAGCCCCAGCATTTT.

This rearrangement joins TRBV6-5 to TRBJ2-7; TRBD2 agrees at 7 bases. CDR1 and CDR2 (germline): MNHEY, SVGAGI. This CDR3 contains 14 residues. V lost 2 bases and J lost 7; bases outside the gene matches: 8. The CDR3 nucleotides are TGTGCCAGCAGTTACGGGCGGGGGACGAGGGAGCAGTACTTC. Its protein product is CASSYGRGTREQYF.

CDR3: CASSQDGALTEAFF. The CDR3 DNA reads TGTGCCAGCAGCCAAGATGGGGCCCTAACTGAAGCTTTCTTT. V is TRBV4-2 and J is TRBJ1-1; possible D gene TRBD1, 5 bases. The CDR3 has 14 residues. V lost 0 bases and J lost 5, with 10 bases in between. In germline, CDR1 is LGHNA, CDR2 YNFKEQ.

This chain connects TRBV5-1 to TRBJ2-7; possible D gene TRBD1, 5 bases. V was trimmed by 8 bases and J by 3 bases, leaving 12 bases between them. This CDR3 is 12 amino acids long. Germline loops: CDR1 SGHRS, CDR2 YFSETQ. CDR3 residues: CASMDTLYEQYF. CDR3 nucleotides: TGCGCCAGTATGGACACGCTCTACGAGCAGTACTTC.

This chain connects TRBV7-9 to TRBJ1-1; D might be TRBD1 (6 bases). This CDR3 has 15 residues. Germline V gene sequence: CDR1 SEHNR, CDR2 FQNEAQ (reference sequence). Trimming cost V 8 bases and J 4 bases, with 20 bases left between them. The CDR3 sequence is CASSKISGAPTEAFF. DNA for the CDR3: TGTGCCAGCTCCAAGATCTCAGGGGCGCCCACTGAAGCTTTCTTT.

The CDR3 nucleotides read TGTGCCAGCCAAGTGGAGGGACTCCCTAACACTGAAGCTTTCTTT. Protein: CASQVEGLPNTEAFF. V and J are TRBV6-5 and TRBJ1-1, with D possibly TRBD1 on 5 matching bases. The CDR3 runs to 15 residues. Germline V gives CDR1 MNHEY, CDR2 SVGAGI. V was shortened by 8 bases and J by 2 bases, with 18 bases between the two germline ends.

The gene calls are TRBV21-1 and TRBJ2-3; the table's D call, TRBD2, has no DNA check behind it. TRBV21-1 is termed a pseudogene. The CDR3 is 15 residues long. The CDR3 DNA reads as TGTGCCAGCAGCAAAGCTCTAGCGGGGGGGCCTACGCAGTATTTT. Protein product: CASSKALAGGPTQYF.

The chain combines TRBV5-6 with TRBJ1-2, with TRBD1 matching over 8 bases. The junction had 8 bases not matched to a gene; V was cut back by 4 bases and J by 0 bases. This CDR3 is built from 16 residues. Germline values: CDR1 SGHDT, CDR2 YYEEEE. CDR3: CASSPRTGLSNYGYTF. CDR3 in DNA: TGTGCCAGCAGCCCCAGGACAGGGCTATCTAACTATGGCTACACCTTC.

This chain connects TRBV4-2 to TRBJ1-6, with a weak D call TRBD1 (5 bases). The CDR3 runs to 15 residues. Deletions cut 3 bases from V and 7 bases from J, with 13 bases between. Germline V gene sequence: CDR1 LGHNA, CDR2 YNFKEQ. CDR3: CASSQGGEGNSPLHF. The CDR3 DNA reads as TGTGCCAGCAGCCAGGGGGGGGAGGGGAATTCACCCCTCCACTTT.

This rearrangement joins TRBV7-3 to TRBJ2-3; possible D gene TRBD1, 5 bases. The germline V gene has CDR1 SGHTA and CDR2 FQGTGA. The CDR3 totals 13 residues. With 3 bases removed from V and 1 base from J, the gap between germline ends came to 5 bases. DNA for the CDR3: TGTGCCAGCAGCTTGACAGGCACAGATACGCAGTATTTT. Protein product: CASSLTGTDTQYF.

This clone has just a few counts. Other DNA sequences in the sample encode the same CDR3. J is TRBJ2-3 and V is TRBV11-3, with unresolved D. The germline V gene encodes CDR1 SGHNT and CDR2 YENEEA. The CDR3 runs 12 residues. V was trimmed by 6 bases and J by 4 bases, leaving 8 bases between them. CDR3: CASSLGADTQYF. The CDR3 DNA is TGTGCCAGCAGTCTCGGAGCAGATACGCAGTATTTT.

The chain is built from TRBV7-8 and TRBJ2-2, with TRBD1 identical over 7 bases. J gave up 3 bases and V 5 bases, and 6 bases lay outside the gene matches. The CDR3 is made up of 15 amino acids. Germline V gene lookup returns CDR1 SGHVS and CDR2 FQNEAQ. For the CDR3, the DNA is TGTGCCAGCAGCCGGCGACAGGGAGACACCGGGGAGCTGTTTTTT. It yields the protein CASSRRQGDTGELFF.

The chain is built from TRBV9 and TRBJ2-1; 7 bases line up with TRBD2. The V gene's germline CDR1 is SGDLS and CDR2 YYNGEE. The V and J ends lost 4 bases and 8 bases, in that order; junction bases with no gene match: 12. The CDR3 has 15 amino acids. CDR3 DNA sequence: TGTGCCAGCAGCCCCCGGGCTAGCGGAGGGGATGAGCAGTTCTTC. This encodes CASSPRASGGDEQFF.

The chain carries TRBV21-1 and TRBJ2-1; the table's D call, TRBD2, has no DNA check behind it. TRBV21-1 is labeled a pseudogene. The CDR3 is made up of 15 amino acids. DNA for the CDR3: TGTGCCAGCTTAGTAGCGGGGCGAACCTACAATGAGCAGTTCTTC. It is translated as CASLVAGRTYNEQFF.

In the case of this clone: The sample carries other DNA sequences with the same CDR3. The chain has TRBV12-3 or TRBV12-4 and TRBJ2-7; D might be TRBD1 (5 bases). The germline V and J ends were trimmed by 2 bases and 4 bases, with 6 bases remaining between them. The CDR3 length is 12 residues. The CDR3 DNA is TGTGCCAGCAGTTTAAGGGGATACGAGCAGTACTTC. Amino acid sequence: CASSLRGYEQYF.

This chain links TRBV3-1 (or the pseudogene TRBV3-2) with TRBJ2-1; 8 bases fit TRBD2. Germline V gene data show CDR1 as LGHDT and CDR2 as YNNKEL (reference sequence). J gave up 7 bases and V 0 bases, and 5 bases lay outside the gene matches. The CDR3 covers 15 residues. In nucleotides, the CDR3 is TGTGCCAGCAGCCAAGAAGGGACTAGAGTGAATGAGCAGTTCTTC. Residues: CASSQEGTRVNEQFF.

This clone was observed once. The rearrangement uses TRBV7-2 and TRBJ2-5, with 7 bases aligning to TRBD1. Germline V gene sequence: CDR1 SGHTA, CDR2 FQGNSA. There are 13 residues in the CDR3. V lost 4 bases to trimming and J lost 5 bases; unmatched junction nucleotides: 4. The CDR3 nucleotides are TGTGCCAGCAGCTCACAGGGGAAGGAGACCCAGTACTTC. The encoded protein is CASSSQGKETQYF.

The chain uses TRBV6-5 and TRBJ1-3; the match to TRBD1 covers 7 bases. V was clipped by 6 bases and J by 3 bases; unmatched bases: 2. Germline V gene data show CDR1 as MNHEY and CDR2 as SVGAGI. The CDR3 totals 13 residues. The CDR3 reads CASSPGGGNTIYF. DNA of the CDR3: TGTGCCAGCAGCCCAGGGGGTGGAAACACCATATATTTT.

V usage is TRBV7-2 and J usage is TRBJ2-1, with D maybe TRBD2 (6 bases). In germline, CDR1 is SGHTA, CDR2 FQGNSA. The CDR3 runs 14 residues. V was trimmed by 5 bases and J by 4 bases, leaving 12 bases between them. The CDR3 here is CASSQGAGYNEQFF. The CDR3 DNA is TGTGCCAGCAGCCAAGGGGCGGGATACAATGAGCAGTTCTTC.

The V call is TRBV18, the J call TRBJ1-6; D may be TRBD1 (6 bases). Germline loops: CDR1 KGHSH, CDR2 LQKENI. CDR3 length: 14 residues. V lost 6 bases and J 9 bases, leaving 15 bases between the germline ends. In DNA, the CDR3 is TGTGCCAGCTCCCCGACAGGCTCGGGTTCACCCCTCCACTTT. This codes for CASSPTGSGSPLHF.